This TCR beta chain derives from a study of a mutant IDH1 vaccine in newly diagnosed glioma. In the study overall: Those enrolled had earlier been treated with radiotherapy, temozolomide, or both, mostly both. Whole-study results and caveats: Of the patients, around 93% had vaccine-induced immune responses.

This CDR3 comprises 19 residues. With 4 bases clipped from V and 5 bases from J, the junction kept 14 bases outside the gene matches. Germline lookup yields CDR1 SGHRS and CDR2 YFSETQ. Noted time point: baseline, week 1 (first vaccination visit). Treatment here: pre-vaccination baseline after standard-of-care therapy. New WHO grade 3 or 4 IDH1-mutant, ATRX-lost astrocytomas were present in all donors. TCRdb keeps only in-frame clones here, not all; method: immunoSEQ multiplex PCR. Found here are 65,000 to 70,000 clones, 65% to 90% of them singletons; the top ten hold around 3%. Concerning this clone: Its specificity is not known.

V usage is TRBV5-1 and J usage is TRBJ2-1; TRBD2 matches 14 bases. The sample here was PBMCs, taken from a glioma patient treated with radiotherapy, temozolomide or both. This TCR came from a young man with glioma. The DNA of the CDR3 is TGCGCCAGCAGCGAGCGGGTCGGACTAGCGGGGGGCAGACACAATGAGCAGTTCTTC. It is translated as CASSERVGLAGGRHNEQFF.